A selection of T cell receptor beta chains follows, all from one sample in a study of blood T cell repertoires in COVID-19. Data came from immunoSEQ multiplex PCR; TCRdb stores just in-frame clones and leaves some out. Of 490,000 or so clones in the sample, 80% to 90% are singletons; the top ten hold roughly 8%. Input material: PBMCs or T cells enriched from blood (not recorded which). The source of these receptors is a woman aged 60 to 75 who had recovered from COVID-19. Both conserved end residues are part of each CDR3. D genes are given only for firm matches. Only some rows state a clone size, as once, few, many or a class for expanded clones.

abundance: NA; d_gene: NA; v_gene: TRBV2; j_gene: TRBJ1-5; CDR3nt: TGTGCCAGCAGTGAAAGAGGGATAAGCAATCAGCCCCAGCATTTT; CDR3aa: CASSERGISNQPQHF
abundance: NA; d_gene: NA; v_gene: TRBV5-1; j_gene: TRBJ1-2; CDR3nt: TGCGCCAGCAGCCCAGGGAACTATGGCTACACCTTC; CDR3aa: CASSPGNYGYTF
abundance: NA; d_gene: NA; v_gene: TRBV10-3; j_gene: TRBJ1-2; CDR3nt: TGTGCCATCAGGACAGGCTGGGGATCTAACTATGGCTACACCTTC; CDR3aa: CAIRTGWGSNYGYTF
abundance: once; d_gene: TRBD1; v_gene: TRBV18; j_gene: TRBJ1-1; CDR3nt: TGTGCCAGCTCACCCTACACAGGGGACGTTGAAGCTTTCTTT; CDR3aa: CASSPYTGDVEAFF
abundance: NA; d_gene: NA; v_gene: TRBV6-1; j_gene: TRBJ1-5; CDR3nt: TGTGCCAGCAGTGAGAACAGGGGCAATCAGCCCCAGCATTTT; CDR3aa: CASSENRGNQPQHF
abundance: NA; d_gene: NA; v_gene: TRBV5-1; j_gene: TRBJ1-1; CDR3nt: TGCGCCAGCAGCTTGGGGACCAGGGCTCGAAATACTGAAGCTTTCTTT; CDR3aa: CASSLGTRARNTEAFF
abundance: NA; d_gene: NA; v_gene: TRBV19; j_gene: TRBJ1-5; CDR3nt: TGTGCCAGTAGTAAGCAGGGAGGGAATCAGCCCCAGCATTTT; CDR3aa: CASSKQGGNQPQHF
abundance: once; d_gene: TRBD1; v_gene: TRBV10-3; j_gene: TRBJ1-6; CDR3nt: TGTGCCATCAGGGAGGACAGGGTAACCTATAATTCACCCCTCCACTTT; CDR3aa: CAIREDRVTYNSPLHF
abundance: NA; d_gene: NA; v_gene: TRBV6-5; j_gene: TRBJ1-1; CDR3nt: TGTGCCAGCAGTTACTCGATGAGCACTGAAGCTTTCTTT; CDR3aa: CASSYSMSTEAFF
abundance: NA; d_gene: TRBD1; v_gene: TRBV19; j_gene: TRBJ1-1; CDR3nt: TGTGCCAGTACGTATGTTGACAGGGGGGGAACTGAAGCTTTCTTT; CDR3aa: CASTYVDRGGTEAFF
abundance: NA; d_gene: NA; v_gene: TRBV3-1/TRBV3-2; j_gene: TRBJ1-1; CDR3nt: TGTGCCAGCAGCTCGACGGACAGGAACACTGAAGCTTTCTTT; CDR3aa: CASSSTDRNTEAFF
abundance: NA; d_gene: NA; v_gene: TRBV21-1; j_gene: TRBJ2-2; CDR3nt: TGTGCCAGCAGCCAACCCCTACCGGGACAGGGGAGCACCGGGGAGCTGTTTTTT; CDR3aa: CASSQPLPGQGSTGELFF
abundance: NA; d_gene: TRBD1; v_gene: TRBV2; j_gene: TRBJ1-2; CDR3nt: TGTGCCAGCAGTGTAACAGGGGGCCCCTATGGCTACACCTTC; CDR3aa: CASSVTGGPYGYTF
abundance: NA; d_gene: NA; v_gene: TRBV14; j_gene: TRBJ1-1; CDR3nt: TGTGCCAGCAGCCAACAAGGTCGGGGGGCTGAAGCTTTCTTT; CDR3aa: CASSQQGRGAEAFF